Below, 21 T cell receptor beta chains from the same sample are listed, as sequenced in a study of spatial heterogeneity in lung cancer. Time point indicated: blood at routine non-recurrence follow-up after resection. Whole RNA obtained from tumor, nontumor lung or frozen PBMC underwent sequencing without sorting. A single record per CDR3 protein comes from TCRdb applying MiXCR to the 5' RACE reads. The sample contains about 120,000 distinct CDR3 sequences, 10% to 15% of which appear only once. Material: PBMCs, obtained at follow-up. These receptors all stem from a male donor with early-stage non-small cell lung cancer.

This clonotype was recorded many times. The chain links TRBV12-3 or TRBV12-4 to TRBJ2-2, with 7 bases identical to TRBD1. With V trimmed by 7 bases and J by 1 base, 3 bases remained unmatched. The CDR3 length is 14 residues. CDR3 in amino acids: CASNGQENTGELFF. As DNA, the CDR3 is TGTGCCAGCAATGGACAGGAGAACACCGGGGAGCTGTTTTTT.

This CDR3 is CASSLEGLRTDTQYF. In DNA, the CDR3 is TGTGCCAGCAGCTTAGAGGGGCTCCGCACAGATACGCAGTATTTT. This chain connects TRBV7-2 to TRBJ2-3; maybe TRBD1 (5 bases). The CDR3 is made up of 15 amino acids. V was trimmed by 1 base and J by 1 base, leaving 9 bases between them. Germline CDR1 reads SGHTA; CDR2 reads FQGNSA. The whole variable domain, filled in from reference TRBV7-2 and TRBJ2-3, reads GAGVSQSPSNKVTEKGKDVELRCDPISGHTALYWYRQSLGQGLEFLIYFQGNSAPDKSGLPSDRFSAERTGGSVSTLTIQRTQQEDSAVYLCASSLEGLRTDTQYFGPGTRLTVL.

This clonotype was seen at least ten times. V usage is TRBV28 and J usage is TRBJ2-5; D is possibly TRBD1 (6 bases). The CDR3 covers 14 residues. V lost 6 bases and J lost 1, with 12 bases in between. CDR1 is MDHEN and CDR2 is SYDVKM in the germline V gene. The CDR3 reads CASSSGQFQETQYF. CDR3 sequence (DNA): TGTGCCAGCAGCTCCGGACAGTTCCAAGAGACCCAGTACTTC.

This chain links TRBV4-2 with TRBJ2-5, with 7 nucleotides matching TRBD2. Germline CDR1 is LGHNA and CDR2 is YNFKEQ. V dropped 0 bases and J dropped 2; count of bases not matched to a gene: 6. The CDR3 is made up of 16 amino acids. The CDR3 loop is CASSQDLWRGQETQYF. CDR3 sequence (DNA): TGTGCCAGCAGCCAAGATCTTTGGCGGGGGCAAGAGACCCAGTACTTC.

This clonotype was recorded a few times. A read error may explain this, as a much larger clone is one base away. The chain has TRBV29-1 and TRBJ1-1; D unclear. CDR1 and CDR2 (germline): SQVTM, ANQGSEA. This CDR3 is 13 amino acids long. CDR3 loop: CSVEYQKGTEVFF. The CDR3 coding sequence is TGCAGCGTTGAGTATCAGAAGGGCACTGAAGTTTTCTTT.

V gene TRBV4-1 combines with J gene TRBJ2-7, with TRBD1 identical over 9 bases. Germline values: CDR1 MGHRA, CDR2 YSYEKL. This CDR3 region has 16 residues. Trimming removed 3 bases from V and 1 base from J; junction bases left unmatched: 7. In DNA form, the CDR3 reads TGCGCCAGCAGCCATGTACAGGGGGCTCCTTCCTACGAGCAGTACTTC. It translates to CASSHVQGAPSYEQYF.

This clonotype has a count of ten or more. The chain combines TRBV27 with TRBJ2-7, with 10 bases aligning to TRBD1. The CDR3 is 16 amino acids. The V and J ends lost 6 bases and 5 bases, in that order; junction bases with no gene match: 13. In germline, CDR1 is MNHEY, CDR2 SMNVEV (reference sequence). The CDR3 region has the DNA TGTGCCAGCAGGCAGCACCGGGACAGGGGCATCAACGAGCAGTACTTC. Translated, it gives CASRQHRDRGINEQYF.

The chain uses TRBV10-2 and TRBJ1-1; unclear D gene. V was trimmed by 8 bases and J by 0 bases, leaving 13 bases between them. The length of the CDR3 is 14 residues. Per the germline V gene, CDR1 is WSHSY and CDR2 is SAAADI. The CDR3: CASSKQLMNTEAFF. The CDR3 DNA reads as TGCGCCAGCTCCAAGCAGCTCATGAACACTGAAGCTTTCTTT.

The chain employs TRBV3-1 and TRBJ2-1, with D uncertain. Between the trimmed V and J ends, which lost 3 bases and 9 bases, there was a span of 9 bases. The CDR3 has 12 amino acids. CDR1 is LGHDT, CDR2 YNNKEL, per germline (reference sequence). The CDR3 nucleotides read TGTGCCAGCAGCCATGCCCTTGGTGAGCAGTTCTTC. Translation: CASSHALGEQFF.

The J gene is TRBJ2-3, the V gene TRBV28, with D unresolved. Between the trimmed V and J ends, which lost 6 bases and 0 bases, there was a span of 13 bases. This CDR3 comprises 15 residues. Germline V gives CDR1 MDHEN, CDR2 SYDVKM. The CDR3 DNA sequence: TGTGCCAGCAGCCCGGACCTTTCCAGCACAGATACGCAGTATTTT. The encoded protein is CASSPDLSSTDTQYF.

This sequence joins TRBV2 and TRBJ1-6; 9 bases are shared with TRBD1. Trimming removed 7 bases from V and 7 bases from J; junction bases left unmatched: 14. The CDR3 spans 17 residues. Per the germline V gene, CDR1 is SNHLY and CDR2 is FYNNEI. CDR3 in DNA: TGTGCCAGCATGAACTTTGACAGGGGGATGAGCAATTCACCCCTCCACTTT. This gives the protein CASMNFDRGMSNSPLHF.

This clonotype turned up a few times. The chain couples TRBV20-1 to TRBJ2-5, with 11 bases lining up with TRBD2. V was pared by 8 bases and J by 0 bases, with 8 bases of the junction left unmatched. This CDR3 region has 15 residues. Germline V gives CDR1 DFQATT, CDR2 SNEGSKA (reference sequence). The DNA for the CDR3 is TGCAGTAGCCTTCCGGGACTAGCGGACCAAGAGACCCAGTACTTC. Protein sequence: CSSLPGLADQETQYF.

This clonotype was seen repeatedly, ten times or more. The gene calls are TRBV28 and TRBJ2-1, with TRBD1 matching 8 bases. The CDR3 has 17 residues. Germline CDR1 MDHEN, CDR2 SYDVKM. V was clipped by 6 bases and J by 5 bases; unmatched bases: 15. The CDR3 sequence is CASSWSRGTGPHNEQFF. CDR3 bases: TGTGCCAGCAGCTGGAGTCGTGGGACAGGCCCACACAATGAGCAGTTCTTC.

The V and J genes are TRBV11-2 and TRBJ2-2; D possibly corresponds to TRBD2 (6 bases). The CDR3 consists of 15 residues. The germline V and J ends were trimmed by 5 bases and 2 bases, with 12 bases remaining between them. Germline values: CDR1 SGHAT, CDR2 FQNNGV. The CDR3 region has the DNA TGTGCCAGCAGCCACCGCGGGACCAACACCGGGGAGCTGTTTTTT. Translating gives CASSHRGTNTGELFF. Together with reference TRBV11-2 and TRBJ2-2, the CDR3 gives the full variable domain: EAGVAQSPRYKIIEKRQSVAFWCNPISGHATLYWYQQILGQGPKLLIQFQNNGVVDDSQLPKDRFSAERLKGVDSTLKIQPAKLEDSAVYLCASSHRGTNTGELFFGEGSRLTVL.

The chain joins TRBV7-2 to TRBJ1-4; 9 bases are shared with TRBD1. V lost 5 bases to trimming and J lost 8 bases; unmatched junction nucleotides: 9. This CDR3 spans 15 amino acids. The V gene's germline CDR1 is SGHTA and CDR2 FQGNSA. CDR3 in amino acids: CASSLGQGKGEKLFF. DNA for the CDR3: TGTGCCAGCAGCCTAGGACAGGGGAAGGGGGAAAAACTGTTTTTT.

This clonotype was found many times. The chain employs TRBV5-1 and TRBJ2-2; possibly TRBD2 for D (6 bases). V lost 4 bases, J lost 9 bases, and 19 bases lay in between. This CDR3 region has 15 residues. Germline CDR1 is SGHRS and CDR2 is YFSETQ. In DNA, the CDR3 is TGCGCCAGCAGCCTCGGGGGAAGTGGTAACCGGGAGCTGTTTTTT. Translating gives CASSLGGSGNRELFF.

This clonotype was found many times. The chain couples TRBV12-3 or TRBV12-4 to TRBJ1-5; possibly TRBD1 for D (6 bases). This CDR3 spans 16 amino acids. V was clipped by 3 bases and J by 3 bases, with 15 bases between them. The chain's CDR3 is CASSFGWDTTNQPQHF. CDR3 DNA: TGTGCCAGCAGTTTTGGGTGGGACACGACCAATCAGCCCCAGCATTTT.

This clonotype occurred a few times. CDR3 amino acids: CASSRSNEQFF. Here the CDR3 DNA reads TGTGCCAGCAGCCGAAGCAATGAGCAGTTCTTC. The chain links TRBV7-9 to TRBJ2-1; D is uncertain. Deletions cut 5 bases from V and 6 bases from J, with 5 bases between. The CDR3 is 11 amino acids. The germline V gene has CDR1 SEHNR and CDR2 FQNEAQ (reference sequence).

This clonotype was counted between two and nine times. The rearrangement links TRBV6-5 to TRBJ1-5; D possibly corresponds to TRBD1 (5 bases). There are 16 residues in the CDR3. The V end was cut by 4 bases, the J end by 6 bases, with 19 bases between. Germline assignment: CDR1 MNHEY and CDR2 SVGAGI. The chain's CDR3 is CASSWSAWGGGQPQHF. The DNA for the CDR3 is TGTGCCAGCAGTTGGTCCGCCTGGGGTGGGGGTCAGCCCCAGCATTTT.

In this sample, this clonotype turned up many times. The gene calls are TRBV29-1 and TRBJ1-1; the D gene is possibly TRBD1 (5 bases). V was trimmed by 4 bases and J by 5 bases, leaving 23 bases between them. From germline, CDR1 is SQVTM and CDR2 ANQGSEA. The CDR3 covers 16 residues. Here the CDR3 DNA reads TGCAGCGTTGTCGTAGCCCGCGGGGGAGTCAAGACTGAAGCTTTCTTT. Residues: CSVVVARGGVKTEAFF.

The CDR3 DNA reads TGTGCTAGGGACAGCTACAGCGGGGAGCTGTTTTTT. Encoded protein: CARDSYSGELFF. The chain uses TRBV30 and TRBJ2-2, with 7 bases identical to TRBD1. The CDR3 has 12 residues. Per germline, CDR1 GTSNPN and CDR2 SVGIG (reference sequence).